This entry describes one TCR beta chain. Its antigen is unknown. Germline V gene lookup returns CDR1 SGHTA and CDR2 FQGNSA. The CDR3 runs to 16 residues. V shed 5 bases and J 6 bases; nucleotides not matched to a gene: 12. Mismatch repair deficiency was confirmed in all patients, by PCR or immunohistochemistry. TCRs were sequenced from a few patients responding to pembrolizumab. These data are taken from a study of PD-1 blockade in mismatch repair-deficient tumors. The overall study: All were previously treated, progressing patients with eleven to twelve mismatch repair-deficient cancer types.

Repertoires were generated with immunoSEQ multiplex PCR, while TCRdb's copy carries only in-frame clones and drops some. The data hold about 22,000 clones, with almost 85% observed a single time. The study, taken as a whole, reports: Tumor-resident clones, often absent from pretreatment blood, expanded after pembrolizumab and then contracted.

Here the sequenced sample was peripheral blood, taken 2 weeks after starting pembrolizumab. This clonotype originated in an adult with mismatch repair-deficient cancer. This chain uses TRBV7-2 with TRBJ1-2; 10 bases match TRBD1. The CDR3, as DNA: TGTGCCAGCAGCCCCGGGACAGGGGCCGCGGGTAATGGCTACACCTTC. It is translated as CASSPGTGAAGNGYTF.